This TCR beta chain was profiled in a study of blood T cell repertoires in COVID-19. Study as a whole: In each case, the material was cDNA or gDNA derived from T cells, B-cell-depleted T cells, or PBMCs.

V gave up 4 bases and J gave up 0 bases; unmatched junction bases: 2. Germline CDR1 LNHDA, CDR2 SQIVND (reference sequence). The CDR3 covers 14 residues. In the authors' workflow: It was from reference gene primer amplification that nucleated cell counts were estimated. This table comes from immunoSEQ multiplex PCR, and its TCRdb copy is limited to in-frame clones, with some not included. The V and J calls and clone size are taken from that table; D and trimming were inferred from the DNA. The sample contains hundreds of thousands of clones, roughly 87% of which appear only once. Individuals aged about 18 to 95 years were recruited from some 26 US areas. Participants' reported clinical history set cohort assignment.

V and J are TRBV19 and TRBJ2-7, with 8 bases matching TRBD1. Sequenced sample: PBMCs or T cells enriched from blood (not recorded which). This receptor was obtained from a woman in her 30s with acute COVID-19. The CDR3 here is CASSRTGSSYEQYF. In nucleotides, the CDR3 is TGTGCCAGTAGTAGGACAGGGAGCTCCTACGAGCAGTACTTC. Drawing the rest from reference TRBV19 and TRBJ2-7, the complete variable domain is DGGITQSPKYLFRKEGQNVTLSCEQNLNHDAMYWYRQDPGQGLRLIYYSQIVNDFQKGDIAEGYSVSREKKESFPLTVTSAQKNPTAFYLCASSRTGSSYEQYFGPGTRLTVT.